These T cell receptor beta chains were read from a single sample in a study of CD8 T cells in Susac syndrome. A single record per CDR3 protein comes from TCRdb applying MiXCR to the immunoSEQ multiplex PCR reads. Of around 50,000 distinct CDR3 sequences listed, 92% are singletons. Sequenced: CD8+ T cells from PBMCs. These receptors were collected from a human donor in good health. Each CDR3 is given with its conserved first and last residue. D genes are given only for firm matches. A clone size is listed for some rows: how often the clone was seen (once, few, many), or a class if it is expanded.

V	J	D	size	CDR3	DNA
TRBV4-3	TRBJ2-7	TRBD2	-	CASSQTLAGVSYEQYF	TGCGCCAGCAGCCAAACCCTAGCGGGAGTTTCCTACGAGCAGTACTTC
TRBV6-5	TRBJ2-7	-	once	CASSYSPGSSYEQYF	TGTGCCAGCAGTTACTCTCCGGGATCCTCCTACGAGCAGTACTTC
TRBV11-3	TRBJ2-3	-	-	CASSLDITDTQYF	TGTGCCAGCAGCTTAGACATCACAGATACGCAGTATTTT
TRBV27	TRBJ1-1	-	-	CASSLRGNTEAFF	TGTGCCAGCAGTTTAAGGGGGAACACTGAAGCTTTCTTT
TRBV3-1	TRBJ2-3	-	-	CASSQFGLLGTQYF	TGTGCCAGCAGCCAATTTGGACTATTAGGTACGCAGTATTTT
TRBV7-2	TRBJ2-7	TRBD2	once	CASSPYLAGETYEQYF	TGTGCCAGCAGCCCCTACCTAGCGGGAGAAACCTACGAGCAGTACTTC
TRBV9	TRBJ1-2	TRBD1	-	CASSHGTGSANYGYTF	TGTGCCAGCAGCCACGGGACAGGATCAGCTAACTATGGCTACACCTTC
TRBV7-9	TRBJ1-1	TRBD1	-	CASSPGQEIDAFF	TGTGCCAGCAGCCCAGGACAGGAGATTGACGCTTTCTTT
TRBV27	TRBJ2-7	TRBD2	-	CASSGLAALYEQYF	TGTGCCAGCAGCGGACTAGCGGCTCTCTACGAGCAGTACTTC
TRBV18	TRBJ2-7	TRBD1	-	CASSPPGQYSYEQYF	TGTGCCAGCTCACCACCGGGACAGTACTCCTACGAGCAGTACTTC
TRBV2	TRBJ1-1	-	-	CASSSVKEAFF	TGTGCCAGCAGCTCGGTAAAAGAAGCTTTCTTT
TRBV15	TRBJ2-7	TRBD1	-	CATQGGDRAYEQYF	TGTGCCACCCAGGGAGGGGACAGGGCTTACGAGCAGTACTTC
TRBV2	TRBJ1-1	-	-	CASTQTGDMNTEAFF	TGTGCCAGCACCCAGACAGGAGACATGAACACTGAAGCTTTCTTT
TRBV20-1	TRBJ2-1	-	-	CSASSLAEQFF	TGCAGTGCTAGTAGTCTGGCTGAGCAGTTCTTC
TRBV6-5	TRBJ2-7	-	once	CASRNQGFHEQYF	TGTGCCAGCAGAAACCAGGGTTTCCACGAGCAGTACTTC
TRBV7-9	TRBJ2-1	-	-	CAGTEAGLSYNEQFF	TGTGCCGGGACGGAGGCTGGCCTGTCCTACAATGAGCAGTTCTTC
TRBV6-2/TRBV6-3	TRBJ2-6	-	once	CASSSIEGPLTGANVLTF	TGTGCCAGCAGTAGCATAGAAGGACCCCTGACCGGGGCCAACGTCCTGACTTTC